Following are 19 T cell receptor beta chains from one sample sequenced in a study of blood T cell repertoires in COVID-19. TCRdb keeps only in-frame clones here, not all; method: immunoSEQ multiplex PCR. The sample carries roughly 300,000 clones, more than 90% recorded once. Sequencing was performed on PBMCs or T cells enriched from blood (not recorded which). The receptors stem from a woman between 25 and 40 years old who had recovered from COVID-19.

V gene TRBV24-1 combines with J gene TRBJ2-7; a weak D match, TRBD1 (6 bases). CDR1 is KGHDR, CDR2 SFDVKD, per germline. The CDR3 contains 14 residues. The V and J ends lost 4 bases and 3 bases respectively, with 12 bases between them. CDR3 nucleotides: TGTGCCACCAGTGACCCCTTAGGGGGCTACGAGCAGTACTTC. It codes for CATSDPLGGYEQYF.

This chain joins TRBV5-8 and TRBJ1-6, with 7 bases identical to TRBD1. Losses at the gene ends were 1 base for V and 6 bases for J; bases not matched to a gene: 4. Germline values: CDR1 SGHTS, CDR2 YDEGEE. The CDR3 length is 15 residues. This chain's CDR3 is CASSLRGQFNSPLHF. The DNA of the CDR3 is TGTGCCAGCAGCTTGCGGGGACAGTTTAATTCACCCCTCCACTTT.

The chain recombines TRBV5-1 with TRBJ2-2; TRBD1 matches at 9 bases. The CDR3 has 14 residues. Germline values: CDR1 SGHRS, CDR2 YFSETQ. Trimming took 3 bases from V and 6 from J; bases not matched to a gene: 3. CDR3 in DNA: TGCGCCAGCAGCTGGGGACAGGGCCCCGGGGAGCTGTTTTTT. Its protein is CASSWGQGPGELFF.

The V and J genes are TRBV29-1 and TRBJ2-1; the D gene is possibly TRBD2 (5 bases). Trimming left V 5 bases short and J 9 bases short, with 14 bases between. Germline CDR1 reads SQVTM; CDR2 reads ANQGSEA. The length of the CDR3 is 12 residues. This chain's CDR3 is CSVRQTGTEQFF. CDR3 nucleotide sequence: TGCAGCGTTCGACAAACGGGAACTGAGCAGTTCTTC.

The chain combines TRBV6-5 with TRBJ1-6; no clear D gene. Trimming left V 7 bases short and J 2 bases short, with 9 bases between. The CDR3 covers 14 residues. The germline CDR1 and CDR2 sequences are MNHEY and SVGAGI. The CDR3 bases are TGTGCCAGCACCTCGCGGACCTATAATTCACCCCTCCACTTT. Amino acid sequence: CASTSRTYNSPLHF.

This chain links TRBV28 with TRBJ1-2, with 8 bases lining up with TRBD1. From germline, CDR1 is MDHEN and CDR2 SYDVKM. V gave up 8 bases and J gave up 7 bases; unmatched junction bases: 12. CDR3 length equals 14 residues. The CDR3 spells CASSPGQGGAGYTF. The CDR3 DNA follows: TGTGCCAGCTCTCCCGGACAGGGAGGAGCTGGCTACACCTTC.

The chain combines TRBV7-3 with TRBJ2-2; 10 bases are shared with TRBD1. This CDR3 is 16 amino acids long. Per germline, CDR1 SGHTA and CDR2 FQGTGA. Losses at the gene ends were 0 bases for V and 5 bases for J; bases not matched to a gene: 3. Written as DNA, the CDR3 is TGTGCCAGCAGCTTAACGACAGGGGGCCTGACCGGGGAGCTGTTTTTT. This encodes CASSLTTGGLTGELFF.

The chain recombines TRBV9 with TRBJ2-2, with D uncertain. V shed 4 bases and J shed 1 base, with 8 bases lying between them. The CDR3 length is 14 residues. Germline assignment: CDR1 SGDLS and CDR2 YYNGEE. CDR3 bases: TGTGCCAGCAGCTTGAGTCTGAACACCGGGGAGCTGTTTTTT. It encodes CASSLSLNTGELFF.

This chain connects TRBV2 to TRBJ2-5, with D possibly matching TRBD1 (5 bases). Germline CDR1 and CDR2: SNHLY and FYNNEI. V was pared by 6 bases and J by 3 bases, with 14 bases between. The CDR3 is made up of 14 amino acids. The CDR3 DNA follows: TGTGCCAGCAGCCCAGGGAAAGTCAAAGAGACCCAGTACTTC. It encodes CASSPGKVKETQYF. Full variable domain (rest looked up from reference TRBV2 and TRBJ2-5): EPEVTQTPSHQVTQMGQEVILRCVPISNHLYFYWYRQILGQKVEFLVSFYNNEISEKSEIFDDQFSVERPDGSNFTLKIRSTKLEDSAMYFCASSPGKVKETQYFGPGTRLLVL.

The CDR3 DNA follows: TGTGCCAGCAGCTTGGGACAGGGAAAATACAATGAGCAGTTCTTC. Translation gives CASSLGQGKYNEQFF. V is TRBV7-2 and J is TRBJ2-1; 9 bases are a match to TRBD1. This CDR3 comprises 15 residues. Germline CDR1 and CDR2: SGHTA and FQGNSA. V was pared by 3 bases and J by 4 bases, with 4 bases of the junction left unmatched.

This chain links TRBV11-2 with TRBJ1-6, with 7 bases lining up with TRBD1. CDR1 and CDR2 (germline): SGHAT, FQNNGV. V was clipped by 10 bases and J by 4 bases; unmatched bases: 7. The CDR3 is 14 amino acids. CDR3 bases: TGTGCCACCGGGACAGACCTGTATAATTCACCCCTCCACTTT. Protein product: CATGTDLYNSPLHF.

The V and J genes are TRBV7-2 and TRBJ2-7; TRBD2 matches at 8 bases. The CDR3 length is 14 residues. The V segment lost 5 bases and the J segment 4 bases; nucleotides outside the gene matches: 7. Germline assignment: CDR1 SGHTA and CDR2 FQGNSA. CDR3 nucleotide sequence: TGTGCCAGCAGCGAACGCGGGGGGTCTTACGAGCAGTACTTC. Translating it yields CASSERGGSYEQYF.

The chain combines TRBV6-1 with TRBJ1-3; D gene ambiguous. The V end was cut by 3 bases, the J end by 5 bases, with 8 bases between. The CDR3 spans 13 residues. Looked up from germline, CDR1 is MNHNS and CDR2 is SASEGT. CDR3 in amino acids: CASSDGGRNTIYF. The DNA of the CDR3 is TGTGCCAGCAGTGACGGAGGGAGAAACACCATATATTTT.

This rearrangement joins TRBV7-2 to TRBJ2-5; 12 bases align to TRBD2. V lost 6 bases and J lost 1; bases outside the gene matches: 6. The CDR3 consists of 16 residues. Germline CDR1 is SGHTA and CDR2 is FQGNSA. The CDR3 nucleotides read TGTGCCAGCAGATCCGGACTAGCGGGGTTCCAAGAGACCCAGTACTTC. Translating it yields CASRSGLAGFQETQYF.

On this clone itself: Additional DNA sequences in this sample encode the identical CDR3. V is TRBV5-1 and J is TRBJ1-5, with D perhaps matching TRBD1 (6 bases). Looked up from germline, CDR1 is SGHRS and CDR2 is YFSETQ. V was trimmed by 1 base and J by 0 bases, leaving 8 bases between them. There are 15 residues in the CDR3. DNA for the CDR3: TGCGCCAGCAGCTTGACAGGGAATAGCAATCAGCCCCAGCATTTT. It is translated as CASSLTGNSNQPQHF. Full variable domain (outside the CDR3, taken from reference TRBV5-1 and TRBJ1-5): KAGVTQTPRYLIKTRGQQVTLSCSPISGHRSVSWYQQTPGQGLQFLFEYFSETQRNKGNFPGRFSGRQFSNSRSEMNVSTLELGDSALYLCASSLTGNSNQPQHFGDGTRLSIL.

With respect to this clone: The limits of the CDR3 on the DNA are not certain, so only TCRdb's listed CDR3 is given. The chain couples TRBV29-1 to TRBJ2-7; the table's D call, TRBD1, was not checked against the DNA. Looked up from germline, CDR1 is SQVTM and CDR2 is ANQGSEA. Termini included, the CDR3 measures 12 amino acids. The CDR3 loop is CSVGQGTQRKYF.

V usage is TRBV29-1 and J usage is TRBJ1-1; 9 positions agree with TRBD1. This CDR3 region has 11 residues. V trimming: 7 bases; J trimming: 4 bases; junction bases outside the gene matches: 1. CDR1 and CDR2 (germline): SQVTM, ANQGSEA. The CDR3 region is CSGGQGTEAFF. The CDR3 nucleotides are TGCAGCGGGGGACAGGGCACTGAAGCTTTCTTT.

The rearrangement uses TRBV7-9 and TRBJ2-3, with 8 bases aligning to TRBD1. The CDR3 has 15 residues. V was clipped by 4 bases and J by 3 bases; unmatched bases: 6. Germline V gene data show CDR1 as SEHNR and CDR2 as FQNEAQ (reference sequence). The CDR3 coding sequence is TGTGCCAGCAGCTCAACAGGGGGGTGGACAGATACGCAGTATTTT. This gives the protein CASSSTGGWTDTQYF.

The chain couples TRBV28 to TRBJ1-6, with D possibly TRBD1 on 5 matching bases. The CDR3 consists of 15 residues. CDR1 is MDHEN, CDR2 SYDVKM, per germline. Trimming pared 5 bases from V and 5 bases from J, leaving 13 bases between. DNA of the CDR3: TGTGCCAGCAGTAATGCAGGGTTTGATAATTCACCCCTCCACTTT. This gives the protein CASSNAGFDNSPLHF.